This TCR beta chain originates from a study of cytomegalovirus exposure and HLA in healthy donors (dated by TCRdb to 2016 to 2017). Concerning the study at large: An earlier analysis of fewer than 750 of the donors reported 276 Gb of sequence data and approximately 120 million unique TCR beta sequences obtained from roughly 180 million T cells. Typing coverage varied by locus: roughly 620-630 donors for A, B, C, DRB1 and DQB1; around 560 for DQA1; over 600 for DPA1; fewer than 480 for DPB1. The study was designed to test whether signatures of past pathogen exposure could be identified by cataloging public T cell receptors. Roughly 300 gigabases of sequencing data and 91 million or so unique TCR sequences made up an early release that covered under 750 HLA-typed donors. A handful of DR-DQ haplotypes were handled as single units for association and clustering because linkage in the cohort was strong. The later analysis used no new phenotypic data to find candidate immune exposures, relying instead on TCR beta sequences and their occurrence across donors. To study patterns of TCR occurrence, a later analysis re-analyzed previously published TCR beta repertoires from under 750 donors and added high-resolution HLA genotyping. Of the 300 to 450 genotyped donors, roughly 76% were placed in the genetic ancestry cluster associated with self-reported Caucasian donors. Alongside the repertoire data, information on donor age, sex, ethnicity and CMV serostatus was compiled. On average, around 230,000 unique TCR beta nucleotide sequences were sequenced per donor among a few hundred genotyped donors of the cohort, with approximately 18% of those sequences being non-productive. In a later genetic analysis, genome-wide SNP genotypes for about 65% of the roughly 700 donors were used, and that subset was treated as a discovery cohort. To decide whether each TCR beta V gene segment behaved as functional or pseudogenic, an earlier analysis of approximately 590 of the donors relied on high-throughput TCR beta sequencing. Every repertoire in the discovery cohort had been generated on one and the same sequencing platform. HLA typing covered class I and class II loci at four-digit resolution. Besides the first cohort of around 670 subjects, a separate validation cohort made up of 120 different subjects was used. To predict cytomegalovirus infection status, the study brought together high-throughput TCR immunosequencing, statistical association of individual TCRs with disease status, and machine learning. The T cell repertoires of under 750 subjects were profiled by immunosequencing and related to cytomegalovirus serostatus.

The library was produced with the immunoSEQ multiplex PCR assay. A mixture of 60 forward primers for TCR Vbeta segments and 13 reverse primers for TCR Jbeta segments was used in the multiplex PCR. A multiplex PCR assay on genomic DNA amplified the CDR3 region of rearranged TCR beta genes. The amplified TCR beta libraries were sequenced on the Illumina HiSeq System as 87-base-pair reads. On the authors' methods: Across the 500 to 750 repertoires, a later analysis counted about 81 million unique TCR beta chains, roughly 11 million of which were shared by at least two donors. To remove PCR and sequencing errors, raw reads were error-corrected and collapsed into unique sequences using a nearest-neighbor algorithm that merged closely related sequences. To assign V, D and J gene segments, CDR3 sequences were aligned to IMGT reference sequences. For a sequence to be retained, a match of at least six nucleotides was required to both a V gene segment and a J gene segment. Rearrangements were called productive when the CDR3 lacked stop codons and stayed in frame with V and J; all others were non-productive. Following IMGT convention, CDR3 was defined as the stretch from the second conserved V-encoded cysteine to the conserved J-encoded phenylalanine. The earlier analysis of a few hundred of the donors excluded any sequence lacking an unambiguous match to a single V gene segment. An earlier analysis of 550 to 650 of the donors classified V segments as functional when productive rearrangements were above 56.7% and as segregating when the standard deviation between donors was above 5%. A statistical classification framework was built for diagnosing cytomegalovirus status from the catalog of TCR beta chain sequences. A later analysis assigned V and J genes by comparing TCR nucleotide sequences with IMGT/GENE-DB human TR gene sequences. In a later analysis, CDR3 sequences and most-parsimonious VDJ recombination scenarios were assigned using the TCRdist pipeline. In a later analysis, every TCR beta chain was defined by the combination of its CDR3 amino acid sequence and its V-gene family, and reads without a unique V-gene family were dropped. A later analysis removed 592 highly shared, low-generation-probability nucleotide sequences to deal with suspected cross-contamination and a sequencing artifact. For each public chain, a later analysis derived a clonal expansion index from normalized ranks of inferred template counts within each repertoire. Generation probabilities in a later analysis came from a VDJ recombination model fitted to out-of-frame rearrangements, and those results were checked against IGoR. In a later analysis, TCR-TCR, TCR-HLA and TCR-CMV co-occurrence was scored with hypergeometric tests, and a repertoire-size bias correction was applied to TCR pairs. In a later analysis, false discovery rates were estimated by permuting HLA or CMV assignments 20 times. A later analysis grouped co-occurring TCRs with DBSCAN, adding TCRdist sequence similarity when clustering within HLA-allele-positive subsets. Repertoires with fewer than 30,000 or more than 120,000 public chains were left out of co-occurrence clustering, as were about 5 repertoires with anomalous nucleotide sharing. TCRdb holds this immuneACCESS table with in-frame rearrangements only. Some clones are missing; in checked studies, unresolved V genes explain under half, and the rest has no known cause. The V and J calls and the clone size are those of that table, but D and trimming were determined from the DNA. The sample yields 220,000 or so clones; 65% to 80% were counted once. The ten largest clonotypes hold around 1.7% of the sample.

Worth noting for this clone: Its target antigen remains unknown. No base-level quality is on record; no much larger clone is a single base apart.

As encoded in the germline V gene, CDR1 is SQVTM while CDR2 is ANQGSEA. Taken from cysteine to phenylalanine, the CDR3 has 12 residues. The kept DNA is CDR3 alone, 36 bases in frame from the first base. The cohort was made up of 500 to 800 healthy bone marrow donors. Cohort members were all nominally healthy when sampled, although unrecorded immune exposures were likely present. The donor tested CMV seronegative, placing the donor among the 350 or so seronegative members of the cohort. Every donor gave a peripheral blood sample, and the peripheral blood mononuclear cells from that sample were used for TCR beta sequencing. The Qiagen DNeasy Blood Extraction Kit was used to extract genomic DNA from the blood cell samples. What the research found in general, with its limitations: The presence/absence analyses assumed that sequencing depth was roughly uniform across donors, and that assumption may not be true. Only TCR beta chains were sequenced in this cohort, and the absence of alpha or paired-chain data limited detectable features. A total of about 150 TCR beta chains were listed by the study as associated with cytomegalovirus. Strong co-occurrence of HLA alleles, especially DR and DQ, made assigning TCR associations to individual alleles difficult. V-gene and J-gene trimming of TCR beta chains was associated with a missense DCLRE1C variant in a later genetic analysis, and the association was replicated in an independent cohort. Compared with equally common non-associated chains, HLA-associated TCR beta chains in a later analysis were more clonally expanded and had lower generation probabilities. The earlier analysis of approximately 540 of the donors excluded around 17 rarely observed V segments, including chromosome 9 orphons, because counts were too low. Correlated functional status among segregating V segments might reflect linkage disequilibrium, but an unknown experimental factor could not be ruled out. In a later analysis, the rate of TCR association differed among HLA loci, with DRB1 alleles having the most associated TCRs and HLA-C alleles having the fewest. Across donors, most TCR sequences were observed very rarely, whereas some public TCRs were present in many individuals. An earlier analysis of roughly 570 of the donors showed that most TCR beta V segments appeared in productive rearrangements either about 90% or about 30% of the time, which broadly matched IMGT annotations. Several of the top co-occurrence clusters appeared to be linked to parvovirus B19, influenza, CMV and Epstein-Barr virus, according to a later analysis. The authors suggested that the approach could potentially be generalized to other disease states and immunological phenotypes. Because the 87-base-pair reads could not distinguish some IMGT-functional V segments, including TRBV6-2 and TRBV6-3, those segments were excluded. The classifier was reported to diagnose cytomegalovirus status with high specificity and sensitivity in both the original and validation cohorts. Most CMV-associated TCR beta chains appeared to be HLA-restricted in a later analysis, and the HLA associations seemed to be driven largely by CMV exposure. A later analysis associated about 18,000 TCR beta sequences with specific HLA alleles at a false discovery rate of 0.05. A cluster of highly shared sequence variants was judged likely to represent a technical artifact of the sequencing pipeline. A further reported finding was that TCR beta sequences accurately predicted the HLA-A and HLA-B alleles for most subjects in the first cohort. HLA typing was unavailable for some donors at each locus, so association tests used only the typed subset. CMV serostatus was the only immune exposure information available for the cohort. In vitro tests confirmed that three of the cytomegalovirus-associated TCR beta chains recognize cytomegalovirus antigens. Compared with the approximately 670-donor mean, donors in an Asian-associated ancestry cluster had fewer N-insertions in productive TCRs, according to a later genetic analysis.

This clonotype was sampled from a man over 45 in good health and CMV-seronegative. The chain couples TRBV29-1 to TRBJ2-1; a weak D assignment points to TRBD2 (6 bases agree). The sample consisted of PBMCs. The CDR3 reads as follows: CSAFLARNEQFF. The sequenced DNA: TGCAGTGCCTTCCTAGCGCGGAATGAGCAGTTCTTC.